This is a list of T cell receptor beta chains from one sample in a study of OX40 agonist ivuxolimab in advanced cancers. TCRdb keeps only in-frame clones here, not all; method: immunoSEQ multiplex PCR. The data show approximately 70,000 clones, roughly 83% seen once. Here the sequenced sample was CD4+ or CD8+ T cells sorted from blood, taken in a trial of the OX40 agonist ivuxolimab. Source of these receptors: an adult with an advanced solid tumor such as melanoma, head and neck, liver or kidney cancer. CDR3s include the opening cysteine and the closing phenylalanine or tryptophan. The D gene is left open where the match is weak. Not all rows give a size; the values are once, few, many and, for expanded clones, a class.

D gene | CDR3 length | J gene | clone size | V gene | CDR3 DNA | CDR3 protein
NA | 14 | TRBJ2-7 | NA | TRBV27 | TGTGCCAGCAGTATAAGGGGAAGCTCCTACGAGCAGTACTTC | CASSIRGSSYEQYF
TRBD1 | 15 | TRBJ1-5 | NA | TRBV30 | TGTGCCTGGAGCCGGACAGGGTTGAGCAATCAGCCCCAGCATTTT | CAWSRTGLSNQPQHF
NA | 13 | TRBJ1-3 | once | TRBV7-2 | TGTGCCAGCAGTAATGGACAGGGAAACACCATATATTTT | CASSNGQGNTIYF
NA | 17 | TRBJ2-7 | NA | TRBV7-2 | TGTGCCAGCAGCTTTCCTCTCCGTAGCGCCGACTCCTACGAGCAGTACTTC | CASSFPLRSADSYEQYF
NA | 15 | TRBJ2-2 | NA | TRBV10-3 | TGTGCCATCAGAGAGGACAACTCGAACACCGGGGAGCTGTTTTTT | CAIREDNSNTGELFF
NA | 12 | TRBJ2-7 | NA | TRBV5-1 | TGCGCCAGCAGCCCCGGTTCCTACGAGCAGTACTTC | CASSPGSYEQYF
NA | 16 | TRBJ1-1 | NA | TRBV5-1 | TGCGCCAGCAGCTTGGAAGGGGCGGTGAGAAACACTGAAGCTTTCTTT | CASSLEGAVRNTEAFF
TRBD2 | 16 | TRBJ2-7 | once | TRBV2 | TGTGCCAGCAGTGCAGGGAGGGGAGGGGCATCCTACGAGCAGTACTTC | CASSAGRGGASYEQYF
TRBD2 | 15 | TRBJ2-7 | NA | TRBV5-1 | TGCGCCAGCAGCTTGGGACTAGCGGGGGCCTACGAGCAGTACTTC | CASSLGLAGAYEQYF
NA | 15 | TRBJ1-1 | NA | TRBV19 | TGTGCCAGTAGTCCCCTGGGGCGGGCGAACACTGAAGCTTTCTTT | CASSPLGRANTEAFF
NA | 14 | TRBJ1-1 | NA | TRBV6-5 | TGTGCCAGCAGTTACTCGCAGGGAAACACTGAAGCTTTCTTT | CASSYSQGNTEAFF
NA | 15 | TRBJ1-1 | NA | TRBV6-5 | TGTGCCAGCACCCCAAGGATGACTACGTACACTGAAGCTTTCTTT | CASTPRMTTYTEAFF
TRBD2 | 15 | TRBJ2-1 | NA | TRBV5-1 | TGCGCCAGCAGCTTGATGGGGCTAGCGGACAATGAGCAGTTCTTC | CASSLMGLADNEQFF
TRBD1 | 14 | TRBJ2-7 | NA | TRBV15 | TGTGTCACCAGTAGGGACAGGGGGCGGAACGAGCAGTACTTC | CVTSRDRGRNEQYF
NA | 13 | TRBJ1-1 | once | TRBV5-1 | TGCGCCAGCAGCTTGGGTGGGAACACTGAAGCTTTCTTT | CASSLGGNTEAFF
TRBD1 | 17 | TRBJ2-3 | NA | TRBV2 | TGTGCCAGCAGCTGGGACAGGGAATCGTCTCGCACAGATACGCAGTATTTT | CASSWDRESSRTDTQYF
TRBD1 | 15 | TRBJ1-5 | NA | TRBV18 | TGTGCCAGCTCACCAACAGGGGCTTGGGATCAGCCCCAGCATTTT | CASSPTGAWDQPQHF
NA | 12 | TRBJ2-3 | NA | TRBV5-1 | TGCGCCAGCAGCTTTAACACAGATACGCAGTATTTT | CASSFNTDTQYF
NA | 11 | TRBJ2-5 | NA | TRBV7-9 | TGTGCCAGCAGCTATGAAGAGACCCAGTACTTC | CASSYEETQYF
NA | 15 | TRBJ2-2 | NA | TRBV5-1 | TGCGCCAGCAGCTTGGGTCGGGGGAACACCGGGGAGCTGTTTTTT | CASSLGRGNTGELFF
TRBD2 | 17 | TRBJ2-1 | NA | TRBV6-4 | TGTGCCAGCAGTGGGACTAGCGGGAGGGGTTCCTACAATGAGCAGTTCTTC | CASSGTSGRGSYNEQFF
TRBD1 | 19 | TRBJ2-1 | NA | TRBV2 | TGTGCCAGCAGCGTAAGGACAGGGGGCGAATTCATATCCTACAATGAGCAGTTCTTC | CASSVRTGGEFISYNEQFF
TRBD1 | 15 | TRBJ2-5 | NA | TRBV6-6 | TGTGCCAGCAGTTACCCGGGACAGGGCAGGGAGACCCAGTACTTC | CASSYPGQGRETQYF
NA | 15 | TRBJ1-1 | NA | TRBV7-2 | TGTGCCAGCAGCCGCCGGGGGCAGCTGAACACTGAAGCTTTCTTT | CASSRRGQLNTEAFF
NA | 15 | TRBJ2-5 | once | TRBV6-1 | TGTGCCAGCAGTGAAAGGACTGGATCAGTAGAGACCCAGTACTTC | CASSERTGSVETQYF
TRBD2 | 13 | TRBJ2-1 | NA | TRBV29-1 | TGCAGCGTTGGGCTAGCGGGAGATCGTGAGCAGTTCTTC | CSVGLAGDREQFF
TRBD1 | 14 | TRBJ1-2 | NA | TRBV19 | TGTGCCAGTAGTCCCGGGACAGGCATAGGAGGCTACACCTTC | CASSPGTGIGGYTF
TRBD1 | 13 | TRBJ2-7 | NA | TRBV7-9 | TGTGCCAGCAGCTTGGGACAGGAAGACGAGCAGTACTTC | CASSLGQEDEQYF
NA | 12 | TRBJ2-7 | NA | TRBV13 | TGTGCCAGCAGCCGGACGTGGTCCGAGCAGTACTTC | CASSRTWSEQYF
NA | 11 | TRBJ2-2 | few | TRBV7-3 | TGTGCCAGCAGCTCCGGAGGGGAGCTGTTTTTT | CASSSGGELFF
NA | 13 | TRBJ2-6 | NA | TRBV6-5 | TGTGCCAGCTGCAGCGCCGGGGCCAACGTCCTGACTTTC | CASCSAGANVLTF
NA | 13 | TRBJ2-3 | NA | TRBV6-5 | TGTGCCAGCAGTTACAGGTTGATGGATACGCAGTATTTT | CASSYRLMDTQYF
NA | 17 | TRBJ2-1 | NA | TRBV21-1 | TGTGCCAGCAGCGGGGGGACTAGCGGGGACTCCTACAATGAGCAGTTCTTC | CASSGGTSGDSYNEQFF
TRBD2 | 16 | TRBJ2-7 | NA | TRBV9 | TGTGCCAGCAGCCCCTATCTAGCGGGAGTAATATACGAGCAGTACTTC | CASSPYLAGVIYEQYF
TRBD2 | 12 | TRBJ2-1 | once | TRBV7-6 | TGTGCCAGCAGCGGACTAGTGAATGAGCAGTTCTTC | CASSGLVNEQFF
NA | 15 | TRBJ1-2 | NA | TRBV28 | TGTGCCAGCAGTTCCTCCGGGACTGGGGGCTATGGCTACACCTTC | CASSSSGTGGYGYTF
TRBD1 | 18 | TRBJ1-5 | NA | TRBV7-2 | TGTGCCAGCAGCTTAGCGATCGTCGGACAGGGACCTAATCAGCCCCAGCATTTT | CASSLAIVGQGPNQPQHF
TRBD1 | 13 | TRBJ1-2 | NA | TRBV2 | TGTGCCAGCGGATTAGGACAGGGGGATGGCTACACCTTC | CASGLGQGDGYTF
TRBD2 | 12 | TRBJ2-3 | NA | TRBV10-3 | TGTGCCACGAGGACTAGCGAGGATACGCAGTATTTT | CATRTSEDTQYF
TRBD2 | 14 | TRBJ2-7 | NA | TRBV6-6 | TGTGCCAGCAGTTACTCGGGGACTACCTACGAGCAGTACTTC | CASSYSGTTYEQYF
TRBD1 | 14 | TRBJ2-7 | once | TRBV2 | TGTGCCAGCAGTGAGGGGGACAGCTACTACGAGCAGTACTTC | CASSEGDSYYEQYF
TRBD1 | 15 | TRBJ2-2 | NA | TRBV2 | TGTGCCAGCAGCTTACAGGGGGCATCCGCCGGGGAGCTGTTTTTT | CASSLQGASAGELFF
NA | 14 | TRBJ2-6 | NA | TRBV7-9 | TGTGCCAGCAGCTCCGGGACTGGGGCCAACGTCCTGACTTTC | CASSSGTGANVLTF
NA | 15 | TRBJ1-1 | NA | TRBV27 | TGTGCCAGCACAGGGACCGCGGGGGTAAAGACTGAAGCTTTCTTT | CASTGTAGVKTEAFF
NA | 12 | TRBJ1-1 | once | TRBV2 | TGTGGCACTCAGCGGGAAAACACTGAAGCTTTCTTT | CGTQRENTEAFF
TRBD2 | 15 | TRBJ2-5 | NA | TRBV27 | TGTGCCAGCAGTAAGACTAGCGGGGGTGGAAAGACCCAGTACTTC | CASSKTSGGGKTQYF
TRBD1 | 14 | TRBJ2-2 | once | TRBV30 | TGTGCCTGTATGGACAGGGGATACACCGGGGAGCTGTTTTTT | CACMDRGYTGELFF
TRBD1 | 15 | TRBJ1-5 | NA | TRBV12-5 | TGTGCTAGTGGTGACAGGGTAGAGAGCAATCAGCCCCAGCATTTT | CASGDRVESNQPQHF
NA | 14 | TRBJ1-2 | NA | TRBV10-3 | TGTGCCATCAGTGAGCGAACAGGCAACTATGGCTACACCTTC | CAISERTGNYGYTF
NA | 13 | TRBJ2-5 | NA | TRBV14 | TGTGCCAGCAGCCTGAGTGGGCCGGAGACCCAGTACTTC | CASSLSGPETQYF
NA | 15 | TRBJ1-4 | NA | TRBV9 | TGTGCCAGCAGCATCGGACAGCTCTTTAGTGAAAAACTGTTTTTT | CASSIGQLFSEKLFF
NA | 13 | TRBJ2-7 | NA | TRBV13 | TGTGCCAGCAGCGCCGGTCGGGGCTACGAGCAGTACTTC | CASSAGRGYEQYF
TRBD2 | 15 | TRBJ2-1 | NA | TRBV5-1 | TGCGCCAGCAGCTCTAGCGGGAGCCCCTACAATGAGCAGTTCTTC | CASSSSGSPYNEQFF